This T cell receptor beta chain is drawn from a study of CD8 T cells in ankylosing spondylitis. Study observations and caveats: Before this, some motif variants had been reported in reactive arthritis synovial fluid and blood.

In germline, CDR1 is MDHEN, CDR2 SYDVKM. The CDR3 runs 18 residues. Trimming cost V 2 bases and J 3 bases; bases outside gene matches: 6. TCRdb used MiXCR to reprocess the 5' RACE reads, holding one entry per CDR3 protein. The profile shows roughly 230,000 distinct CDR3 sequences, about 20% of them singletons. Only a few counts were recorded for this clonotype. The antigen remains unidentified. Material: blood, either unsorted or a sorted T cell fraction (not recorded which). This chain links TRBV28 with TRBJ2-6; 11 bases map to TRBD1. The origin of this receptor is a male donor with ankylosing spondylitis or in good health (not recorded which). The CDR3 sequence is CASSLRDRGIDGANVLTF. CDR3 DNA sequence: TGTGCCAGCAGTTTAAGGGACAGGGGGATTGATGGGGCCAACGTCCTGACTTTC.